This TCR beta chain was recorded in a study of blood T cell repertoires in COVID-19. Profiled with immunoSEQ multiplex PCR; TCRdb holds only in-frame clones, not every one. This sample yields roughly 100,000 clones, of which 80% to 90% are seen a single time; around 10% belongs to the top ten. V gave up 4 bases and J gave up 4 bases; unmatched junction bases: 3. Germline CDR1 reads SGHRS; CDR2 reads YFSETQ. The CDR3 is 13 amino acids. The clonotype originates from a man aged 35 to 55 with active or convalescent COVID-19. The rearrangement links TRBV5-1 to TRBJ1-2; 8 bases fit TRBD1. Material: peripheral blood. This CDR3 is CASSQTGVYGYTF. As DNA, the CDR3 is TGCGCCAGCAGCCAGACAGGGGTCTATGGCTACACCTTC.